This entry lists 28 T cell receptor beta chains sequenced from one sample in a study of T cell changes during pregnancy in multiple sclerosis. Here immunoSEQ multiplex PCR was the method, and the copy in TCRdb shows in-frame clones only, minus some. The sample lists under 55,000 clones; over 85% were seen once. The sequences come from CD4+ T cells from peripheral blood mononuclear cells, collected before pregnancy. All receptors come from a female donor with multiple sclerosis, enrolled in a pregnancy study.

This clone was seen a single time. V and J are TRBV29-1 and TRBJ1-1, with 7 nucleotides matching TRBD1. The CDR3 totals 14 residues. V was clipped by 5 bases and J by 3 bases; unmatched bases: 9. The V gene's germline CDR1 is SQVTM and CDR2 ANQGSEA. The CDR3 nucleotides read TGCAGCGTTACTTACAGGGGCGTGGACACTGAAGCTTTCTTT. This translates into CSVTYRGVDTEAFF. The full variable domain, completed using reference TRBV29-1 and TRBJ1-1, is SAVISQKPSRDICQRGTSLTIQCQVDSQVTMMFWYRQQPGQSLTLIATANQGSEATYESGFVIDKFPISRPNLTFSTLTVSNMSPEDSSIYLCSVTYRGVDTEAFFGQGTRLTVV.

The chain is built from TRBV27 and TRBJ2-4, with D perhaps matching TRBD1 (8 bases). The CDR3 is 17 amino acids. V was shortened by 1 base and J by 4 bases, with 17 bases between the two germline ends. In germline, CDR1 is MNHEY, CDR2 SMNVEV (reference sequence). CDR3 amino acids: CASSLYGQGGGKNIQYF. Written as DNA, the CDR3 is TGTGCCAGCAGTTTATATGGACAGGGCGGGGGAAAAAACATTCAGTACTTC.

This rearrangement joins TRBV27 to TRBJ2-5; the D gene is possibly TRBD2 (6 bases). Deletions cut 6 bases from V and 7 bases from J, with 15 bases between. Germline V gene data show CDR1 as MNHEY and CDR2 as SMNVEV (reference sequence). The CDR3 totals 13 residues. This chain's CDR3 is CASRERGKATQYF. CDR3 nucleotide sequence: TGTGCCAGCAGAGAGCGCGGGAAGGCGACCCAGTACTTC.

The chain recombines TRBV25-1 with TRBJ2-7; no firm D call. V lost 3 bases, J lost 4 bases, and 4 bases lay in between. This CDR3 is built from 11 residues. The germline gives CDR1 MGHDK, CDR2 SYGVNS. The CDR3: CASSDQYEQYF. In nucleotides, the CDR3 is TGTGCCAGCAGTGACCAGTACGAGCAGTACTTC.

J is TRBJ2-7 and V is TRBV6-1; TRBD2 matches at 8 bases. CDR3 length equals 15 residues. Looked up from germline, CDR1 is MNHNS and CDR2 is SASEGT. The V and J ends lost 4 bases and 3 bases, in that order; junction bases with no gene match: 8. CDR3 loop: CASSVLAGGSYEQYF. The CDR3 nucleotides read TGTGCCAGCAGTGTCCTGGCGGGGGGCAGCTACGAGCAGTACTTC.

This clone was seen a few times. The chain combines TRBV6-1 with TRBJ1-2; no clear D gene. Germline CDR1 is MNHNS and CDR2 is SASEGT. The CDR3 spans 16 residues. V was pared by 0 bases and J by 0 bases, with 11 bases between. CDR3 in amino acids: CASSEAGKASNYGYTF. The CDR3 region has the DNA TGTGCCAGCAGTGAAGCCGGTAAAGCATCTAACTATGGCTACACCTTC.

The V call is TRBV7-9, the J call TRBJ1-4, with 7 bases fitting TRBD1. This CDR3 is built from 13 residues. In germline, CDR1 is SEHNR, CDR2 FQNEAQ (reference sequence). Trimming at V came to 5 bases and at J to 8 bases, leaving 5 bases not matched to a gene. This CDR3 reads CASSPQGREKLFF. CDR3 sequence (DNA): TGTGCCAGCAGCCCACAGGGGAGGGAAAAACTGTTTTTT.

This rearrangement joins TRBV19 to TRBJ2-3; the D gene is possibly TRBD2 (6 bases). V was pared by 3 bases and J by 2 bases, with 12 bases between. Germline assignment: CDR1 LNHDA and CDR2 SQIVND (reference sequence). This CDR3 has 15 amino acids. CDR3 region: CASSILSGHTDTQYF. In nucleotides, the CDR3 is TGTGCCAGTAGTATTCTTAGCGGACACACAGATACGCAGTATTTT.

V and J are TRBV13 and TRBJ1-3; D perhaps matches TRBD1 (6 bases). The germline V gene has CDR1 PRHDT and CDR2 FYEKMQ (reference sequence). V was shortened by 5 bases and J by 3 bases, with 11 bases between the two germline ends. The CDR3 runs 14 residues. The CDR3 protein is CASSPTGGGNTIYF. Here the CDR3 DNA reads TGTGCCAGCAGCCCGACAGGAGGTGGAAACACCATATATTTT.

This rearrangement joins TRBV15 to TRBJ2-1; D is uncertain. Trimming left V 2 bases short and J 7 bases short, with 6 bases between. Germline V CDR1 and CDR2: LNHNV, YYDKDF (reference sequence). The CDR3 loop spans 12 amino acids. CDR3 sequence: CATSRFRNEQFF. CDR3 nucleotides: TGTGCCACCAGCAGATTTCGTAATGAGCAGTTCTTC.

This clone was recorded only once. The V call is TRBV21-1, the J call TRBJ2-7; the DNA was not compared with TRBD1, the D call given in the table. TRBV21-1 is termed a pseudogene. The CDR3 is 15 amino acids. The CDR3: CASSSRDSFSYEQYF. The CDR3 DNA reads TGTGCCAGCAGCTCCCGGGACAGCTTCTCCTACGAGCAGTACTTC.

The J gene is TRBJ2-3, the V gene TRBV6-1; a possible D gene is TRBD1 (5 bases). CDR3 size: 13 residues. Trimming shortened V by 7 bases and J by 7 bases, and 15 bases separated the two germline ends. CDR1 is MNHNS, CDR2 SASEGT, per germline. The CDR3 region has the DNA TGTGCCAGCATATCCGGGCTGGGGCATACGCAGTATTTT. Residues: CASISGLGHTQYF.

The chain carries TRBV6-1 and TRBJ1-2; the match to TRBD1 covers 7 bases. There are 12 residues in the CDR3. Germline CDR1 is MNHNS and CDR2 is SASEGT. V lost 9 bases, J lost 8 bases, and 9 bases stayed unmatched. The CDR3 DNA is TGTGCCAGTTCAGTAGGGGGCGGAGGCTACACCTTC. It specifies CASSVGGGGYTF.

This clone was observed a single time. The chain carries TRBV7-2 and TRBJ2-1; D possibly corresponds to TRBD2 (5 bases). V gave up 0 bases and J gave up 1 base, with 19 bases separating them. The CDR3 has 19 amino acids. Germline CDR1 reads SGHTA; CDR2 reads FQGNSA. The DNA for the CDR3 is TGTGCCAGCAGCTTAGCGAACCAAAGGGTGCTAGCTTCCTACAATGAGCAGTTCTTC. Translated: CASSLANQRVLASYNEQFF.

This clone was counted a few times. Here the CDR3 DNA reads TGCGCCAGCAGCGACAGGGGGAACACTGAAGCTTTCTTT. Amino acid sequence: CASSDRGNTEAFF. The chain joins TRBV4-1 to TRBJ1-1; 8 bases are a match to TRBD1. Trimming at V came to 5 bases and at J to 1 base, leaving 0 bases not matched to a gene. The CDR3 loop spans 13 amino acids. Germline V gene sequence: CDR1 MGHRA, CDR2 YSYEKL.

The chain links TRBV5-4 to TRBJ1-2; 9 bases are a match to TRBD1. The V and J ends lost 5 bases and 4 bases, in that order; junction bases with no gene match: 9. Germline loops: CDR1 SGHNT, CDR2 YYREEE (reference sequence). This CDR3 comprises 15 residues. The DNA of the CDR3 is TGTGCCAGCAGAGGGGACAGGGTTGGGGGCTATGGCTACACCTTC. It encodes CASRGDRVGGYGYTF.

The chain joins TRBV4-2 to TRBJ2-3, with 12 bases aligning to TRBD2. Germline trimming cut 4 bases from V and 5 bases from J; bases unmatched to any gene: 4. The length of the CDR3 is 15 residues. CDR1 is LGHNA, CDR2 YNFKEQ, per germline. The CDR3 sequence: CASSPLAGGGDTQYF. CDR3 in DNA: TGTGCCAGCAGCCCACTAGCGGGAGGAGGAGATACGCAGTATTTT.

This clone was seen a few times. The chain links TRBV2 to TRBJ2-3, with 10 nucleotides matching TRBD2. This CDR3 is 19 amino acids long. Germline values: CDR1 SNHLY, CDR2 FYNNEI. Trimming removed 2 bases from V and 1 base from J; junction bases left unmatched: 12. CDR3 in amino acids: CASSEWSSGGTSGTDTQYF. The CDR3 DNA is TGTGCCAGCAGTGAATGGTCATCGGGGGGGACTAGCGGCACAGATACGCAGTATTTT. Complete variable domain (other parts from reference TRBV2 and TRBJ2-3): EPEVTQTPSHQVTQMGQEVILRCVPISNHLYFYWYRQILGQKVEFLVSFYNNEISEKSEIFDDQFSVERPDGSNFTLKIRSTKLEDSAMYFCASSEWSSGGTSGTDTQYFGPGTRLTVL.

This chain connects TRBV9 to TRBJ2-3, with D hard to call. Germline CDR1 SGDLS, CDR2 YYNGEE. With 1 base removed from V and 1 base from J, the gap between germline ends came to 7 bases. The length of the CDR3 is 14 residues. CDR3 loop: CASSVYRGTDTQYF. In nucleotides, the CDR3 is TGTGCCAGCAGCGTATACCGGGGCACAGATACGCAGTATTTT.

The chain carries TRBV30 and TRBJ1-5, with D possibly matching TRBD1 (5 bases). The CDR3 totals 17 residues. The V gene's germline CDR1 is GTSNPN and CDR2 SVGIG (reference sequence). V was shortened by 0 bases and J by 0 bases, with 15 bases between the two germline ends. In DNA, the CDR3 is TGTGCCTGGAGTGTAGGGGTGGGGCAGCCTAGCAATCAGCCCCAGCATTTT. Protein sequence: CAWSVGVGQPSNQPQHF.

The J gene is TRBJ1-1, the V gene TRBV19, with D possibly being TRBD1 (6 bases). Germline CDR1 reads LNHDA; CDR2 reads SQIVND (reference sequence). The CDR3 runs to 15 residues. The V gene lost 0 bases and the J gene lost 0 bases, with 8 bases spanning the gap. The CDR3 nucleotides are TGTGCCAGTAGTATAGACGGGACAATGAACACTGAAGCTTTCTTT. It yields the protein CASSIDGTMNTEAFF.

The table lists this clone with a few counts. The chain employs TRBV7-9 and TRBJ2-7, with D uncertain. The V and J ends lost 4 bases and 3 bases respectively, with 4 bases between them. Germline V gene sequence: CDR1 SEHNR, CDR2 FQNEAQ (reference sequence). This CDR3 is 11 amino acids long. Here the CDR3 DNA reads TGTGCCAGCAGCTCCTACTACGAGCAGTACTTC. As protein: CASSSYYEQYF.

The table lists this clone with a count of one. The chain links TRBV19 to TRBJ2-1, with 11 bases aligning to TRBD2. Germline V CDR1 and CDR2: LNHDA, SQIVND (reference sequence). This CDR3 region has 17 residues. Trimming cost V 2 bases and J 3 bases; bases outside gene matches: 6. The CDR3, as DNA: TGTGCCAGTAGTATATTGGGACTAGCGGATTTCTACAATGAGCAGTTCTTC. Its translation: CASSILGLADFYNEQFF.

The chain links TRBV27 to TRBJ1-1; 9 bases fit TRBD1. The CDR3 runs to 15 residues. The germline CDR1 and CDR2 sequences are MNHEY and SMNVEV (reference sequence). The trim removed 5 bases at V and 3 bases at J, leaving 7 bases unmatched. The CDR3 loop reads CASSSYRGQDTEAFF. In DNA form, the CDR3 reads TGTGCCAGCAGTAGCTACAGGGGGCAGGACACTGAAGCTTTCTTT.

A single count supports this clone. This chain links TRBV5-1 with TRBJ2-3; 9 nucleotides agree with TRBD2. This CDR3 contains 17 residues. The germline V gene encodes CDR1 SGHRS and CDR2 YFSETQ. Unmatched junction bases numbered 9, after V lost 4 bases and J lost 0 bases. The CDR3 nucleotides are TGCGCCAGCAGCAACCGAGGGCTAGCGGGAAGCACAGATACGCAGTATTTT. Amino acids: CASSNRGLAGSTDTQYF.

The V and J genes are TRBV5-1 and TRBJ1-1, with 7 positions matching TRBD1. The CDR3 is 15 amino acids. V was clipped by 2 bases and J by 0 bases; unmatched bases: 4. Germline CDR1 is SGHRS and CDR2 is YFSETQ. This CDR3 is CASSFSGTVNTEAFF. DNA for the CDR3: TGCGCCAGCAGCTTTTCCGGGACAGTGAACACTGAAGCTTTCTTT. Drawing the rest from reference TRBV5-1 and TRBJ1-1, the complete variable domain is KAGVTQTPRYLIKTRGQQVTLSCSPISGHRSVSWYQQTPGQGLQFLFEYFSETQRNKGNFPGRFSGRQFSNSRSEMNVSTLELGDSALYLCASSFSGTVNTEAFFGQGTRLTVV.

This clone was recorded once. J is TRBJ1-1 and V is TRBV28; TRBD1 matches at 9 bases. The CDR3 runs to 16 residues. V gave up 4 bases and J gave up 3 bases; unmatched junction bases: 9. The germline CDR1 and CDR2 sequences are MDHEN and SYDVKM. CDR3 in amino acids: CASSSPQGARYTEAFF. Written as DNA, the CDR3 is TGTGCCAGCAGTTCCCCACAGGGGGCGCGATACACTGAAGCTTTCTTT.

The V gene is TRBV5-1, the J gene TRBJ2-3; 11 bases map to TRBD2. Germline trimming cut 1 base from V and 5 bases from J; bases unmatched to any gene: 9. CDR1 and CDR2 from the germline V gene are SGHRS and YFSETQ. The CDR3 runs to 17 residues. CDR3 DNA: TGCGCCAGCAGCTTGTCTCTGACTAGCGGGACCAAAGATACGCAGTATTTT. It yields the protein CASSLSLTSGTKDTQYF.